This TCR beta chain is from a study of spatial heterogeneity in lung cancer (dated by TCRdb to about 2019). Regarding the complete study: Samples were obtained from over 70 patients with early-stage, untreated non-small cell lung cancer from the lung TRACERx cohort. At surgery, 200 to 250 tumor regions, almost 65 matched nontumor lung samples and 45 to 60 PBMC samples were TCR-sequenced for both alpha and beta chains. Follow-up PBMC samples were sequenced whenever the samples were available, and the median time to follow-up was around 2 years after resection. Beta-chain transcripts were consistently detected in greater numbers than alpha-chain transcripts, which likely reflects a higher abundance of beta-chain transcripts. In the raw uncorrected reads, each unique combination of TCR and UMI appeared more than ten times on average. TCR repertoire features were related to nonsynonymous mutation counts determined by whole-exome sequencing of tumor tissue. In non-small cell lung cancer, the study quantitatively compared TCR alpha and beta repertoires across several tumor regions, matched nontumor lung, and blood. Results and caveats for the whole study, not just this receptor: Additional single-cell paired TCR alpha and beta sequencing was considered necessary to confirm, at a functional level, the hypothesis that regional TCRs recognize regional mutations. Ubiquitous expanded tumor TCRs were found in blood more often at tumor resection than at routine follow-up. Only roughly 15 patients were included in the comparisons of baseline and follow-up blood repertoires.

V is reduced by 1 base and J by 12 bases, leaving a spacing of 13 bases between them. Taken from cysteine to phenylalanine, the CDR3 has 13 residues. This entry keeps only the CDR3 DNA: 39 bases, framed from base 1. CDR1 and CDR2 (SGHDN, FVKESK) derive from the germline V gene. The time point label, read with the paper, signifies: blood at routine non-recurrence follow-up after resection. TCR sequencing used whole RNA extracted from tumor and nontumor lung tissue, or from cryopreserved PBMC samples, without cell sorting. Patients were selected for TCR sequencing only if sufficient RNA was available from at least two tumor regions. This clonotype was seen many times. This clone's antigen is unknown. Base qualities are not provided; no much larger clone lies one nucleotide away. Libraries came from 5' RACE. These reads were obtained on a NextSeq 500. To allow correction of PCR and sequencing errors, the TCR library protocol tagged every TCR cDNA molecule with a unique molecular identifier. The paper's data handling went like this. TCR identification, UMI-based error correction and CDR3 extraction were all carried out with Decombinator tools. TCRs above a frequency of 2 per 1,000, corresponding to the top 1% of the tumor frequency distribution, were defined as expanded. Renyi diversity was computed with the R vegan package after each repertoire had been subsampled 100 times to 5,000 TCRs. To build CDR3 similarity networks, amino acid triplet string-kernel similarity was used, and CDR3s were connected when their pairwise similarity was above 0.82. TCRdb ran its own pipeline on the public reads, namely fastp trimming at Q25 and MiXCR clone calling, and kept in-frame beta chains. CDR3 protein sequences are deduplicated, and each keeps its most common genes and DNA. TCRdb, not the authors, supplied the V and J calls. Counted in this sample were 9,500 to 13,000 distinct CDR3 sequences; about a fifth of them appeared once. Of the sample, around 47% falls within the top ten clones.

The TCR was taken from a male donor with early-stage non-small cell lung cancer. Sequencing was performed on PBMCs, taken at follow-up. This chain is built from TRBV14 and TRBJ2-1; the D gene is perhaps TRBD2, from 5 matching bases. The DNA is TGTGCCAGCAGCCAAGCCCAAATAGCGAGGCAGTTCTTC. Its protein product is CASSQAQIARQFF.